The source of this T cell receptor (beta chain) is a study of blood T cell repertoires in COVID-19. Study as a whole: Nucleic acid was either cDNA or gDNA, and it came from T cells, B-cell-depleted T cells, or PBMCs.

V gave up 5 bases and J gave up 0 bases, with 11 bases separating them. Germline CDR1 and CDR2: LNHDA and SQIVND (reference sequence). This CDR3 contains 15 residues. Original processing notes: The authors estimated nucleated cell counts from reference gene primer amplification. Generated by immunoSEQ multiplex PCR, the TCRdb table keeps only in-frame clones and is missing some. V and J calls and clone size are copied from that table; D and trimming were computed from the DNA. Of fewer than 350,000 clones listed, about 86% are singletons. The TCR comes from a woman in her 30s who had recovered from COVID-19. Sequenced input: peripheral blood. This chain joins TRBV19 and TRBJ2-1; D not certain. As DNA, the CDR3 is TGTGCCAGTAGTTTTAGCAGAAGCTCCTACAATGAGCAGTTCTTC. Encoded protein: CASSFSRSSYNEQFF.